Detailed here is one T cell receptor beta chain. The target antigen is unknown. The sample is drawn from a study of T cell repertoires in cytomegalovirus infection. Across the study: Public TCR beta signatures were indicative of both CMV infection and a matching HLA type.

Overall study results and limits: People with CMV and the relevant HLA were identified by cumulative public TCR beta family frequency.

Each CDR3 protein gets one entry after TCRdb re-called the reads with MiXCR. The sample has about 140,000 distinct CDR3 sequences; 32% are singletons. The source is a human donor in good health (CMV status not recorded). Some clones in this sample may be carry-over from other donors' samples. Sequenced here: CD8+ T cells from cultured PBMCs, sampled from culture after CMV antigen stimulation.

The CDR3 sequence: CASSLRQGSGNSPLHF. The CDR3 DNA reads as TGTGCCAGCAGCCTCCGACAGGGATCGGGTAATTCACCCCTCCACTTT. The genes are TRBV5-6 and TRBJ1-6, with 7 bases identical to TRBD1. V was clipped by 4 bases and J by 6 bases; unmatched bases: 10. The CDR3 spans 16 residues. CDR1 SGHDT and CDR2 YYEEEE come from the germline V gene.